This T cell receptor (beta chain) was recovered during a study of T cells in localized non-small cell lung cancer. This clone showed up just once. Germline V CDR1 and CDR2: SGHDN, FVKESK. V lost 1 base, J lost 6 bases, and 12 bases lay in between. This CDR3 spans 14 amino acids. Assay: immunoSEQ multiplex PCR; the TCRdb copy retains only in-frame clones and omits some. Here the sample spans fewer than 30,000 clones, less than 90% being singletons. This clonotype was sampled from a woman aged 40-70 years with stage I lung adenocarcinoma. The sequencing used peripheral blood, collected before any cancer treatment. The chain recombines TRBV14 with TRBJ1-2; maybe TRBD1 (5 bases). CDR3 amino acids: CASSQVTGGDGYTF. The CDR3 coding sequence is TGTGCCAGCAGCCAAGTGACGGGGGGAGATGGCTACACCTTC.